This entry lists 27 T cell receptor beta chains sequenced from one sample in a study of T cell changes during pregnancy in multiple sclerosis. Method: immunoSEQ multiplex PCR; TCRdb's copy keeps in-frame clones and lacks some. This sample has 33,000 or so clones, with roughly 92% found just once. The starting material was CD4+ T cells from peripheral blood mononuclear cells, obtained in the third trimester of pregnancy. Every receptor here comes from a female donor in good health, enrolled as a control in a pregnancy study.

The count of this clone is one. This chain connects TRBV5-1 to TRBJ1-5; D may be TRBD1 (5 bases). The CDR3 contains 15 residues. V dropped 4 bases and J dropped 7 bases, with 18 bases sitting between them. Germline V gene sequence: CDR1 SGHRS, CDR2 YFSETQ. Here the CDR3 reads CASSPSSYQGQPQHF. In DNA form, the CDR3 reads TGCGCCAGCAGCCCCTCCTCGTATCAGGGACAGCCCCAGCATTTT.

The chain carries TRBV19 and TRBJ2-3; 10 positions match TRBD2. The J segment lost 5 bases and the V segment lost 3 bases, leaving 2 bases of the junction unmatched. The CDR3 is made up of 14 amino acids. In germline, CDR1 is LNHDA, CDR2 SQIVND (reference sequence). The CDR3 DNA sequence: TGTGCCAGTAGTATTACTAGCGGGGTAGATACGCAGTATTTT. Translation gives CASSITSGVDTQYF.

This chain uses TRBV5-6 with TRBJ1-1; 8 nucleotides match TRBD1. The length of the CDR3 is 15 residues. Losses at the gene ends were 7 bases for V and 2 bases for J; bases not matched to a gene: 10. Per germline, CDR1 SGHDT and CDR2 YYEEEE. The CDR3 reads CASWGSGQVNTEAFF. The CDR3 DNA reads TGTGCCAGCTGGGGATCGGGACAGGTAAACACTGAAGCTTTCTTT.

This chain connects TRBV6-5 to TRBJ2-7; 8 bases are shared with TRBD2. This CDR3 comprises 14 residues. Germline V gene lookup returns CDR1 MNHEY and CDR2 SVGAGI. J gave up 0 bases and V 10 bases, and 8 bases lay outside the gene matches. The CDR3 nucleotides are TGTGCCACCTCGTGGGCGGGGGGCTCCTACGAGCAGTACTTC. Translated, it gives CATSWAGGSYEQYF.

This sequence joins TRBV6-1 and TRBJ2-7, with a weak D call TRBD2 (5 bases). From germline, CDR1 is MNHNS and CDR2 SASEGT. Trimming left V 3 bases short and J 0 bases short, with 9 bases between. CDR3 length equals 14 residues. The CDR3: CASSDGLTSYEQYF. CDR3 nucleotides: TGTGCCAGCAGTGACGGACTTACCTCCTACGAGCAGTACTTC.

This clone was recorded a few times. The junction and the germline gene differ at one end; a read error may be behind it. The chain is built from TRBV5-1 and TRBJ1-1; D gene uncertain. CDR3 length: 13 amino acids. In germline, CDR1 is SGHRS, CDR2 YFSETQ. The CDR3, as DNA: TGCGCCAGCAGGTTGGTCCAGAACACTGAAGCTTTCTTT. Its translation is CASRLVQNTEAFF.

The V call is TRBV6-1, the J call TRBJ1-5; tentative D call: TRBD1 (5 bases). Per the germline V gene, CDR1 is MNHNS and CDR2 is SASEGT. CDR3 length: 13 residues. Deletions cut 0 bases from V and 7 bases from J, with 7 bases between. DNA for the CDR3: TGTGCCAGCAGTGAAGCGTGGGGCCAGCCCCAGCATTTT. This gives the protein CASSEAWGQPQHF.

The chain is built from TRBV2 and TRBJ2-7; perhaps TRBD1 as D (6 bases). Trimming removed 11 bases at V and 2 bases at J, with 13 bases between. Germline lookup yields CDR1 SNHLY and CDR2 FYNNEI. The CDR3 is made up of 12 amino acids. The CDR3 reads CAHRDNPYEQYF. The CDR3 nucleotides are TGTGCCCACCGGGACAACCCCTACGAGCAGTACTTC. Full variable domain (rest looked up from reference TRBV2 and TRBJ2-7): EPEVTQTPSHQVTQMGQEVILRCVPISNHLYFYWYRQILGQKVEFLVSFYNNEISEKSEIFDDQFSVERPDGSNFTLKIRSTKLEDSAMYFCAHRDNPYEQYFGPGTRLTVT.

This clone came up once. This CDR3 reads CASSMSSTEAFF. CDR3 bases: TGTGCCAGTAGTATGTCGAGCACTGAAGCTTTCTTT. The genes are TRBV19 and TRBJ1-1, with D hard to call. In germline, CDR1 is LNHDA, CDR2 SQIVND (reference sequence). The CDR3 spans 12 residues. Trimming removed 3 bases at V and 4 bases at J, with 6 bases between.

The V and J genes are TRBV5-1 and TRBJ2-5, with 7 positions matching TRBD2. V shed 7 bases, J shed 3 bases, and the junction held 0 bases outside the gene matches. Germline CDR1 reads SGHRS; CDR2 reads YFSETQ. This CDR3 comprises 11 residues. The CDR3 protein is CASGGEETQYF. The CDR3 coding sequence is TGCGCCAGCGGGGGGGAAGAGACCCAGTACTTC.

The chain has TRBV13 and TRBJ1-2; TRBD1 might be the D (6 bases). CDR3 length: 15 residues. Germline CDR1 is PRHDT and CDR2 is FYEKMQ (reference sequence). Trimming shortened V by 5 bases and J by 5 bases, and 18 bases separated the two germline ends. The CDR3 nucleotides are TGTGCCAGCAGCCCCTTTAACAGGGAGCGTTATGGCTACACCTTC. Residues: CASSPFNRERYGYTF.

The V call is TRBV4-3, the J call TRBJ2-3; 13 positions agree with TRBD2. V trimming: 6 bases; J trimming: 2 bases; junction bases outside the gene matches: 5. CDR3 length equals 16 residues. CDR1 and CDR2 (germline): LGHNA, YSLEER. The CDR3 DNA follows: TGCGCCAGCAGTCGCGGGACTAGCGGGGCCACAGATACGCAGTATTTT. This sequence encodes CASSRGTSGATDTQYF.

This clone occurred once. The rearrangement uses TRBV6-4 and TRBJ2-1, with 8 bases fitting TRBD2. In germline, CDR1 is MRHNA, CDR2 SNTAGT. This CDR3 has 15 residues. The junction had 6 bases not matched to a gene; V was cut back by 1 base and J by 7 bases. The CDR3 DNA sequence: TGTGCCAGCAGTGACTTATCGGGGGGGAAGAATGAGCAGTTCTTC. This codes for CASSDLSGGKNEQFF.

The V call is TRBV7-2, the J call TRBJ1-2, with a weak D call TRBD1 (5 bases). CDR1 and CDR2 from the germline V gene are SGHTA and FQGNSA. V lost 5 bases and J 4 bases, leaving 8 bases between the germline ends. This CDR3 spans 12 amino acids. CDR3 in DNA: TGTGCCAGCAGCCGACAGTCCTATGGCTACACCTTC. Translation: CASSRQSYGYTF.

The chain joins TRBV7-9 to TRBJ1-1; TRBD1 matches at 9 bases. J lost 1 base, V lost 5 bases, and 8 bases had no gene match. The V gene's germline CDR1 is SEHNR and CDR2 FQNEAQ (reference sequence). This CDR3 has 16 amino acids. The CDR3 DNA is TGTGCCAGCAGCCCCTTACCGGGACAGGGGAACACTGAAGCTTTCTTT. Its translation: CASSPLPGQGNTEAFF.

The J gene is TRBJ1-5, the V gene TRBV19, with D possibly being TRBD1 (6 bases). The CDR3 spans 12 residues. Germline lookup yields CDR1 LNHDA and CDR2 SQIVND (reference sequence). V was cut by 11 bases and J by 7 bases, with 15 bases left in between. CDR3 amino acids: CASMGGRQPQHF. In DNA form, the CDR3 reads TGTGCCTCCATGGGGGGGCGACAGCCCCAGCATTTT. Drawing the rest from reference TRBV19 and TRBJ1-5, the complete variable domain is DGGITQSPKYLFRKEGQNVTLSCEQNLNHDAMYWYRQDPGQGLRLIYYSQIVNDFQKGDIAEGYSVSREKKESFPLTVTSAQKNPTAFYLCASMGGRQPQHFGDGTRLSIL.

V usage is TRBV7-3 and J usage is TRBJ1-1, with 8 nucleotides matching TRBD1. CDR3 length: 14 amino acids. Germline CDR1 is SGHTA and CDR2 is FQGTGA. V was clipped by 4 bases and J by 3 bases; unmatched bases: 4. In nucleotides, the CDR3 is TGTGCCAGCAGCTCAGGGGGCATGGACACTGAAGCTTTCTTT. Translating it yields CASSSGGMDTEAFF.

The chain uses TRBV10-2 and TRBJ1-5, with 7 nucleotides matching TRBD1. V shed 5 bases and J 5 bases; nucleotides not matched to a gene: 9. Germline V gene sequence: CDR1 WSHSY, CDR2 SAAADI. CDR3 size: 15 residues. The CDR3 protein is CASSKWTGPDQPQHF. The CDR3 DNA follows: TGCGCCAGCAGTAAATGGACAGGCCCGGATCAGCCCCAGCATTTT.

The chain links TRBV7-3 to TRBJ1-1, with TRBD1 as a possible D gene (6 bases). Germline loops: CDR1 SGHTA, CDR2 FQGTGA. This CDR3 region has 15 residues. The germline V and J ends were trimmed by 5 bases and 0 bases, with 13 bases remaining between them. The CDR3 loop reads CASSPLDRMNTEAFF. As DNA, the CDR3 is TGTGCCAGCAGCCCCCTGGACAGAATGAACACTGAAGCTTTCTTT.

Only one count was recorded for this clone. The chain combines TRBV28 with TRBJ1-2; D uncertain. Germline V gene sequence: CDR1 MDHEN, CDR2 SYDVKM. V dropped 4 bases and J dropped 5 bases, with 8 bases sitting between them. The CDR3 runs to 12 residues. CDR3 loop: CASSWEFYGYTF. CDR3 coding DNA: TGTGCCAGCAGTTGGGAGTTTTATGGCTACACCTTC.

V gene TRBV7-9 combines with J gene TRBJ1-6, with D possibly TRBD1 on 5 matching bases. CDR3 length: 14 residues. Trimming left V 5 bases short and J 7 bases short, with 12 bases between. Germline loops: CDR1 SEHNR, CDR2 FQNEAQ (reference sequence). The CDR3 bases are TGTGCCAGCAGCCTAGACAGTTTAAATTCACCCCTCCACTTT. This codes for CASSLDSLNSPLHF.

The V call is TRBV5-4, the J call TRBJ2-3, with D possibly being TRBD1 (6 bases). This CDR3 contains 16 residues. Trimming took off 4 bases at V and 2 bases at J, with 17 bases between the two ends. Germline V gene data show CDR1 as SGHNT and CDR2 as YYREEE (reference sequence). As DNA, the CDR3 is TGTGCCAGCAGCAGACAGGTTCTCAGAAACACAGATACGCAGTATTTT. This codes for CASSRQVLRNTDTQYF.

This chain connects TRBV7-9 to TRBJ2-1; 8 bases agree with TRBD1. Per the germline V gene, CDR1 is SEHNR and CDR2 is FQNEAQ (reference sequence). The CDR3 spans 16 residues. V dropped 2 bases and J dropped 10; count of bases not matched to a gene: 13. DNA of the CDR3: TGTGCCAGCAGCTTAACTGGGACAGGTGACCGCGGGGAGCAGTTCTTC. Protein sequence: CASSLTGTGDRGEQFF.

The CDR3 protein is CASSLVGTGQETQYF. In nucleotides, the CDR3 is TGTGCCAGCAGTCTAGTGGGGACAGGGCAAGAGACCCAGTACTTC. V and J are TRBV7-9 and TRBJ2-5; the match to TRBD1 covers 9 bases. The CDR3 consists of 15 residues. Looked up from germline, CDR1 is SEHNR and CDR2 is FQNEAQ (reference sequence). With V trimmed by 6 bases and J by 2 bases, 7 bases remained unmatched.

The rearrangement uses TRBV7-2 and TRBJ2-3, with D possibly being TRBD2 (6 bases). The CDR3 totals 16 residues. V dropped 5 bases and J dropped 1 base, with 16 bases sitting between them. The V gene's germline CDR1 is SGHTA and CDR2 FQGNSA. The CDR3 DNA is TGTGCCAGCAGCCATCGTCTTGGCGGGGGCACAGATACGCAGTATTTT. This gives the protein CASSHRLGGGTDTQYF.

DNA of the CDR3: TGTGCCAGCAGCCCGCACTTCGGCGGGGAGCTGTTTTTT. This translates into CASSPHFGGELFF. The J gene is TRBJ2-2, the V gene TRBV9; no clear D. Trimming pared 4 bases from V and 7 bases from J, leaving 11 bases between. Germline-derived CDR1 and CDR2 are SGDLS and YYNGEE. The CDR3 sequence is 13 residues long.

The chain joins TRBV25-1 to TRBJ2-7, with 8 nucleotides matching TRBD1. V shed 4 bases, J shed 2 bases, and the junction held 1 base outside the gene matches. CDR1 is MGHDK and CDR2 is SYGVNS in the germline V gene. This CDR3 contains 13 residues. The CDR3 sequence is CASSAQGAYEQYF. As DNA, the CDR3 is TGTGCCAGCAGTGCACAGGGGGCCTACGAGCAGTACTTC.